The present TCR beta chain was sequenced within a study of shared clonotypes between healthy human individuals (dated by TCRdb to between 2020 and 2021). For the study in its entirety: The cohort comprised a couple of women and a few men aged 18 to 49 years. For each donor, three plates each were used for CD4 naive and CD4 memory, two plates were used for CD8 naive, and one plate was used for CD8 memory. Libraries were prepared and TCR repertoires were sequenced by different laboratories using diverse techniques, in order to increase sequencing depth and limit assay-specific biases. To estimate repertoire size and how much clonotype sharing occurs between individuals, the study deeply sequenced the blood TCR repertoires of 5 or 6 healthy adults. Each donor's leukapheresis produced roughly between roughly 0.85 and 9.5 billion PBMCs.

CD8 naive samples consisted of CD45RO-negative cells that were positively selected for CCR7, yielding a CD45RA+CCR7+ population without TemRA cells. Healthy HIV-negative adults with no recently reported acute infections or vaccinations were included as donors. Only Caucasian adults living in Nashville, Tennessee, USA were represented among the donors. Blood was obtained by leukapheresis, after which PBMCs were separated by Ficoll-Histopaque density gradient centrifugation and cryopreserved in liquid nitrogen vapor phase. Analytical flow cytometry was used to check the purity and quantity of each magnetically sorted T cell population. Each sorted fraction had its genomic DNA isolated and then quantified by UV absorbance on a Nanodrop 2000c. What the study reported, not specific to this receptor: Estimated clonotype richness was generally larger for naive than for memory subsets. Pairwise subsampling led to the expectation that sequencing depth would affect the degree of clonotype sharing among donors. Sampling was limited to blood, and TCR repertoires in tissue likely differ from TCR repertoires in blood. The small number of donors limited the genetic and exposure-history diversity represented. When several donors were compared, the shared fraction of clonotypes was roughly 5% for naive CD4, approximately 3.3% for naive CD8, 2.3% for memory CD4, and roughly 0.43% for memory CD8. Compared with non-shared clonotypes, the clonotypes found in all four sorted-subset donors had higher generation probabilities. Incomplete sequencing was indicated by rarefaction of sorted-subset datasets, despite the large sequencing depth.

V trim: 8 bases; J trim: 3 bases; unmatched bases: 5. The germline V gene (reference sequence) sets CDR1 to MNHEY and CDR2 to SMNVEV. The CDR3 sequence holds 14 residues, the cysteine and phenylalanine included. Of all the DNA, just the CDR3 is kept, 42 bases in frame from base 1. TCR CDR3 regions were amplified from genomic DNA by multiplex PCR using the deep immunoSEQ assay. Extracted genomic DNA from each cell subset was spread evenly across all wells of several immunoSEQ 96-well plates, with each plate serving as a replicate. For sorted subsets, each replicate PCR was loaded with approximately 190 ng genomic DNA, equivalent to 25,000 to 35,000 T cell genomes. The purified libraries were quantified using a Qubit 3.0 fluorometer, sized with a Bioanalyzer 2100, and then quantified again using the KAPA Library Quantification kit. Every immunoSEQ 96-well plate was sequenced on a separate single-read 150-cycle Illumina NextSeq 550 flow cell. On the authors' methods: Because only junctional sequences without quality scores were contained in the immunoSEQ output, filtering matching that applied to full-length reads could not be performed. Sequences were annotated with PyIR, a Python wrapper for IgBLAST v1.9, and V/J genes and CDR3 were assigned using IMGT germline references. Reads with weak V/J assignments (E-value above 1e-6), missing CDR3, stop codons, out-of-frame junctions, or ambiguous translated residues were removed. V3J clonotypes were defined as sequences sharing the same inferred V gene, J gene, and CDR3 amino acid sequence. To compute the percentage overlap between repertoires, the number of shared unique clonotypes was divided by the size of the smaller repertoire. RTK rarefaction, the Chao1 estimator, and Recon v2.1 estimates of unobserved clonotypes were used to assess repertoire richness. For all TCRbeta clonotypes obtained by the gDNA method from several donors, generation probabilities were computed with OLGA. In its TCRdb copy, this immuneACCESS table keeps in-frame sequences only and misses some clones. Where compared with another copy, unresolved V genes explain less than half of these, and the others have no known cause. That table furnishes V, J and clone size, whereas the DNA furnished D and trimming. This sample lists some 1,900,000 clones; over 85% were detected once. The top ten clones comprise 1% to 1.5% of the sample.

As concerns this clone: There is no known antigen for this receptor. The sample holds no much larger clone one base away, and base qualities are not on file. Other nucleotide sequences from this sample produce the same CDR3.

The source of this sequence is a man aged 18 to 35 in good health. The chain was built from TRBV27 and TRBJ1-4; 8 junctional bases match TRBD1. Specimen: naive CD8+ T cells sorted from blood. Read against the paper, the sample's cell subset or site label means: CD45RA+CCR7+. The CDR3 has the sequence CASSRTGSNEKLFF. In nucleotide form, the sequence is TGTGCCAGCTCAAGGACAGGGTCTAATGAAAAACTGTTTTTT.